A single sample gave rise to the 27 T cell receptor beta chains below, sequenced in a study of T-cell memory formation after mild COVID-19. Each CDR3 protein gets one entry after TCRdb re-called the 5' RACE reads with MiXCR. The table lists roughly 340,000 distinct CDR3 sequences, 20% to 25% of them singletons. What was sequenced was PBMCs or a T cell subset sorted from them (not recorded which). Receptor source: a man between 18 and 29 years old who had mild COVID-19 (a few samples of this study predate the infection). Cell type and time point are not known.

Only a few counts were recorded for this clonotype. The V gene is TRBV9, the J gene TRBJ2-3, with 8 bases fitting TRBD2. V gave up 6 bases and J gave up 4 bases; unmatched junction bases: 7. This CDR3 region has 14 residues. Germline CDR1 SGDLS, CDR2 YYNGEE. CDR3 amino acids: CASTLGGAPDTQYF. CDR3 in DNA: TGTGCCAGCACCCTCGGGGGGGCTCCAGATACGCAGTATTTT.

In this sample, this clonotype turned up a few times. The chain joins TRBV4-1 to TRBJ2-7, with D possibly TRBD2 on 7 matching bases. The length of the CDR3 is 14 residues. Trimming cost V 9 bases and J 0 bases, with 15 bases left between them. The germline V gene has CDR1 MGHRA and CDR2 YSYEKL. The CDR3: CARKKGGSSYEQYV. For the CDR3, the DNA is TGCGCCAGGAAAAAGGGGGGGAGCTCCTACGAGCAGTACGTC.

This clonotype was recorded only once. The CDR3 coding sequence is TGTGCCAGCAGTTACACGCCCGGGACAGGGGGCGACACTGAAGCTTTCTTT. Translated, it gives CASSYTPGTGGDTEAFF. The rearrangement uses TRBV6-5 and TRBJ1-1; 12 bases are a match to TRBD1. J gave up 3 bases and V 2 bases, and 7 bases lay outside the gene matches. There are 17 residues in the CDR3. The germline gives CDR1 MNHEY, CDR2 SVGAGI.

The sample holds a few counts of this clonotype. The chain joins TRBV4-3 to TRBJ2-3; D ambiguous. Trimming took 4 bases from V and 5 from J, leaving 10 bases between them. CDR3 length equals 13 residues. The V gene's germline CDR1 is LGHNA and CDR2 YSLEER. CDR3 sequence (DNA): TGCGCCAGCAGCCTCACCTCCGGAGATACGCAGTATTTT. It is translated as CASSLTSGDTQYF.

A few counts support this clonotype. This chain uses TRBV4-1 with TRBJ2-5, with 8 bases fitting TRBD1. This CDR3 region has 18 residues. V lost 4 bases and J lost 4; bases outside the gene matches: 17. Germline CDR1 and CDR2: MGHRA and YSYEKL. The CDR3 nucleotides read TGCGCCAGCAGCCGGCCTAGCCGGACAGGGATGCTCCCAGAGACCCAGTACTTC. It encodes CASSRPSRTGMLPETQYF.

V gene TRBV4-2 combines with J gene TRBJ1-1, with D tentatively TRBD1 (5 bases). Germline assignment: CDR1 LGHNA and CDR2 YNFKEQ. The germline V and J ends were trimmed by 0 bases and 3 bases, with 23 bases remaining between them. The CDR3 sequence is 19 residues long. CDR3 coding DNA: TGTGCCAGCAGCCAAGATGGGGGGGTTTATAGGGGCATGGACACTGAAGCTTTCTTT. Translated, it gives CASSQDGGVYRGMDTEAFF.

This clonotype appeared many times. The rearrangement links TRBV7-6 to TRBJ2-1; D gene uncertain. Per the germline V gene, CDR1 is SGHVS and CDR2 is FNYEAQ. V lost 1 base and J lost 0, with 10 bases in between. The CDR3 is made up of 16 amino acids. The CDR3 DNA is TGTGCCAGCAGCTTAGACCGCCCGAGCTCCTACAATGAGCAGTTCTTC. Its protein is CASSLDRPSSYNEQFF.

V usage is TRBV14 and J usage is TRBJ2-7, with 9 bases identical to TRBD1. The germline V gene has CDR1 SGHDN and CDR2 FVKESK. The V and J ends lost 3 bases and 8 bases, in that order; junction bases with no gene match: 14. The CDR3 runs to 16 residues. The CDR3 loop is CASSHPAPGQGSKQYF. In DNA form, the CDR3 reads TGTGCCAGCAGCCACCCCGCACCGGGACAGGGTTCCAAGCAGTACTTC.

The chain links TRBV4-3 to TRBJ2-6; 8 nucleotides match TRBD1. Germline V gene lookup returns CDR1 LGHNA and CDR2 YSLEER. V lost 4 bases and J lost 0; bases outside the gene matches: 11. The CDR3 runs 19 residues. CDR3 residues: CASSRHRGQGVSGANVLTF. In DNA, the CDR3 is TGCGCCAGCAGCCGACACCGAGGACAGGGCGTCTCTGGGGCCAACGTCCTGACTTTC.

This sequence joins TRBV12-3 or TRBV12-4 and TRBJ1-2, with D unresolved. V gave up 4 bases and J gave up 5 bases, with 17 bases separating them. CDR3 length: 15 amino acids. The CDR3 DNA is TGTGCCAGCAGTTACCTACTCGGGGAGGAATATGGCTACACCTTC. Protein product: CASSYLLGEEYGYTF.

This chain uses TRBV6-2 or TRBV6-3 with TRBJ1-1; D is unclear. Germline V gives CDR1 MNHEY, CDR2 SVGEGT. CDR3 length: 14 amino acids. Trimming cost V 11 bases and J 1 base, with 17 bases left between them. The CDR3 here is CARVLGGANTEAFF. The CDR3 DNA is TGTGCCCGCGTCCTAGGAGGAGCGAACACTGAAGCTTTCTTT.

As DNA, the CDR3 is TGCAGTGCCGTCTTTAGGGTACTCGATGGCTACACCTTC. Its protein product is CSAVFRVLDGYTF. The rearrangement uses TRBV20-1 and TRBJ1-2; D is unresolved. V lost 6 bases and J lost 6, with 17 bases in between. From germline, CDR1 is DFQATT and CDR2 SNEGSKA (reference sequence). The CDR3 totals 13 residues.

The rearrangement uses TRBV7-2 and TRBJ2-3; TRBD2 matches 13 bases. The CDR3 extends over 18 amino acids. The germline V gene encodes CDR1 SGHTA and CDR2 FQGNSA. Unmatched junction bases numbered 7, after V lost 0 bases and J lost 4 bases. The CDR3 DNA reads TGTGCCAGCAGCTTAGCCCCGGGACTAGCGGGGTACGCAGATACGCAGTATTTT. Protein: CASSLAPGLAGYADTQYF.

The chain recombines TRBV18 with TRBJ1-1; TRBD1 is a possible D gene (6 bases). The germline V gene encodes CDR1 KGHSH and CDR2 LQKENI. The CDR3 length is 15 residues. V shed 2 bases and J shed 2 bases, with 12 bases lying between them. CDR3 amino acids: CASSPSAQGNTEAFF. CDR3 sequence (DNA): TGTGCCAGCTCACCAAGCGCACAGGGTAACACTGAAGCTTTCTTT.

This clonotype was observed a handful of times. The chain recombines TRBV9 with TRBJ1-1, with D perhaps TRBD1 (5 bases). CDR3 length: 14 residues. V shed 0 bases and J shed 8 bases, with 14 bases lying between them. Germline V gene sequence: CDR1 SGDLS, CDR2 YYNGEE. The CDR3 nucleotides are TGTGCCAGCAGCGTAGGGGGGGGGACTGTCGAAGCTTTCTTT. This encodes CASSVGGGTVEAFF.

The rearrangement uses TRBV7-9 and TRBJ1-1; 8 bases are shared with TRBD1. CDR1 SEHNR and CDR2 FQNEAQ come from the germline V gene (reference sequence). Trimming cost V 3 bases and J 5 bases; bases outside gene matches: 5. The CDR3 totals 14 residues. Written as DNA, the CDR3 is TGTGCCAGCAGCTTGGACAGGGATGGTACTGAAGCTTTCTTT. Protein product: CASSLDRDGTEAFF.

The chain uses TRBV11-2 and TRBJ2-7; D remains ambiguous. V dropped 3 bases and J dropped 5 bases, with 11 bases sitting between them. CDR1 and CDR2 from the germline V gene are SGHAT and FQNNGV. The CDR3 loop spans 13 amino acids. CDR3: CASSFTTKDEQYF. DNA for the CDR3: TGTGCCAGCAGCTTCACGACCAAGGACGAGCAGTACTTC. Supplemented by reference TRBV11-2 and TRBJ2-7, the full variable domain reads EAGVAQSPRYKIIEKRQSVAFWCNPISGHATLYWYQQILGQGPKLLIQFQNNGVVDDSQLPKDRFSAERLKGVDSTLKIQPAKLEDSAVYLCASSFTTKDEQYFGPGTRLTVT.

The genes are TRBV4-2 and TRBJ2-5; TRBD2 aligns across 15 bases. The CDR3 covers 19 residues. CDR1 is LGHNA and CDR2 is YNFKEQ in the germline V gene. Trimming removed 1 base from V and 5 bases from J; junction bases left unmatched: 11. CDR3 DNA sequence: TGTGCCAGCAGCCAAGTTTCGGGACTAGCGGGGGGCAGGGACGAGACCCAGTACTTC. Amino acids: CASSQVSGLAGGRDETQYF.

The chain recombines TRBV4-3 with TRBJ2-3; 10 bases are shared with TRBD2. V lost 3 bases, J lost 0 bases, and 3 bases stayed unmatched. There are 16 residues in the CDR3. The germline V gene encodes CDR1 LGHNA and CDR2 YSLEER. The CDR3 DNA reads as TGCGCCAGCAGCCAGTTAGCGGGGGGCAGCACAGATACGCAGTATTTT. Its translation: CASSQLAGGSTDTQYF.

This clonotype was detected only once. The V and J genes are TRBV5-6 and TRBJ2-7; D not resolved. CDR1 and CDR2 (germline): SGHDT, YYEEEE. The CDR3 contains 11 residues. Trimming removed 1 base at V and 7 bases at J, with 6 bases between. DNA of the CDR3: TGTGCCAGCAGCTTGTGGGAAGAGCAGTACTTC. Its translation: CASSLWEEQYF. Using reference TRBV5-6 and TRBJ2-7 for the parts outside the CDR3, the full variable domain is DAGVTQSPTHLIKTRGQQVTLRCSPKSGHDTVSWYQQALGQGPQFIFQYYEEEERQRGNFPDRFSGHQFPNYSSELNVNALLLGDSALYLCASSLWEEQYFGPGTRLTVT.

This clonotype was recorded a few times. V and J are TRBV20-1 and TRBJ2-1; weak D call: TRBD1 (5 bases). Germline V CDR1 and CDR2: DFQATT, SNEGSKA (reference sequence). The CDR3 spans 16 residues. Trimming removed 2 bases from V and 0 bases from J, with 14 bases in between. For the CDR3, the DNA is TGCAGTGCTAGATTCGAACGACAGCGCTCCTACAATGAGCAGTTCTTC. Protein product: CSARFERQRSYNEQFF.

The V call is TRBV7-2, the J call TRBJ2-3; 9 nucleotides line up with TRBD2. Losses at the gene ends were 8 bases for V and 1 base for J; bases not matched to a gene: 7. Germline V lookup: CDR1 SGHTA, CDR2 FQGNSA. The CDR3 sequence is 15 residues long. CDR3 in DNA: TGTGCCAGCTCGACGCCTAGCGGGGGCACAGATACGCAGTATTTT. Amino acid sequence: CASSTPSGGTDTQYF.

The chain links TRBV12-3 or TRBV12-4 to TRBJ2-1, with TRBD2 as a possible D gene (6 bases). This CDR3 comprises 12 residues. V was cut by 4 bases and J by 9 bases, with 10 bases left in between. The CDR3 sequence is CASSSGDREQFF. Written as DNA, the CDR3 is TGTGCCAGCAGTTCGGGGGATCGTGAGCAGTTCTTC.

This clonotype was counted at least ten times. This chain connects TRBV5-1 to TRBJ1-2; D unclear. The CDR3 has 14 residues. Germline-derived CDR1 and CDR2 are SGHRS and YFSETQ. Trimming removed 0 bases at V and 2 bases at J, with 8 bases between. The CDR3 nucleotides are TGCGCCAGCAGCTTGGTTTCGGTAAACTATGGCTACACCTTC. This codes for CASSLVSVNYGYTF.

There are many counts of this clonotype. The rearrangement links TRBV15 to TRBJ2-3; D unclear. The germline gives CDR1 LNHNV, CDR2 YYDKDF (reference sequence). The CDR3 consists of 14 residues. The germline V and J ends were trimmed by 4 bases and 5 bases, with 13 bases remaining between them. This CDR3 reads CATSTGPPGDTQYF. The CDR3 coding sequence is TGTGCCACCAGCACAGGACCGCCGGGAGATACGCAGTATTTT.

This clonotype was observed a handful of times. This chain joins TRBV7-2 and TRBJ1-1, with 7 bases identical to TRBD1. CDR1 is SGHTA and CDR2 is FQGNSA in the germline V gene. The CDR3 extends over 13 amino acids. V gave up 4 bases and J gave up 7 bases; unmatched junction bases: 6. This chain's CDR3 is CASSSDREDEAFF. As DNA, the CDR3 is TGTGCCAGCAGCTCCGACAGGGAGGATGAAGCTTTCTTT.

The chain uses TRBV5-1 and TRBJ2-7; D not certain. The CDR3 covers 16 residues. V was trimmed by 0 bases and J by 7 bases, leaving 20 bases between them. CDR1 is SGHRS, CDR2 YFSETQ, per germline. As DNA, the CDR3 is TGCGCCAGCAGCTTGGCCCCAGCCCCAGTGTCTTTTGAGCAGTACTTC. As protein: CASSLAPAPVSFEQYF. Complete variable domain (other parts from reference TRBV5-1 and TRBJ2-7): KAGVTQTPRYLIKTRGQQVTLSCSPISGHRSVSWYQQTPGQGLQFLFEYFSETQRNKGNFPGRFSGRQFSNSRSEMNVSTLELGDSALYLCASSLAPAPVSFEQYFGPGTRLTVT.